This T cell receptor beta chain is drawn from a study of T cells in Graves' hyperthyroidism and ophthalmopathy. The investigators amplified TCR beta CDR3 regions from RNA transcripts. HTBI primers were used for first-round RT-PCR of the TCR CDR3. TCRdb independently ran MiXCR on the multiplex PCR reads; one entry per CDR3 protein. The sample consists of 530,000 or so distinct CDR3 sequences, about a sixth of them appearing once. This CDR3 region has 16 residues. With 5 bases clipped from V and 1 base from J, the junction kept 7 bases outside the gene matches. Germline-derived CDR1 and CDR2 are LNHNV and YYDKDF (reference sequence). This clonotype was picked up a small number of times.

This rearrangement joins TRBV15 to TRBJ2-5; 10 positions match TRBD2. The clonotype comes from a woman aged 18-35 years with Graves' ophthalmopathy. Sequenced material: blood. CDR3 region: CATSGRLAGAQETQYF. The DNA of the CDR3 is TGTGCCACCAGCGGGAGACTAGCGGGTGCCCAAGAGACCCAGTACTTC.